This T cell receptor (beta chain) was captured in a study of blood T cell repertoires in COVID-19. About the research overall: Nucleic acid was either cDNA or gDNA, and it came from T cells, B-cell-depleted T cells, or PBMCs.

Germline V gives CDR1 MNHEY, CDR2 SMNVEV (reference sequence). The CDR3 is made up of 14 amino acids. V was shortened by 6 bases and J by 8 bases, with 19 bases between the two germline ends. Generated by immunoSEQ multiplex PCR, the TCRdb table keeps only in-frame clones and is missing some. Of some 110,000 clones listed, over 80% are singletons. Specimen: peripheral blood. The clonotype originates from a woman in her sixties or seventies with acute or convalescent COVID-19. The gene calls are TRBV27 and TRBJ1-2; perhaps TRBD1 as D (6 bases). CDR3 sequence: CASSLRGNAAGYTF. CDR3 DNA: TGTGCCAGCAGCCTCAGGGGAAATGCGGCGGGCTACACCTTC.